This T cell receptor (beta chain) originates from a study of patients and donors after allogeneic stem cell transplantation. This clonotype was picked up many times. Germline-derived CDR1 and CDR2 are SGHKS and YYEKEE (reference sequence). Trimming stripped 0 bases from V and 9 bases from J, with 9 bases between. The CDR3 length is 12 residues. TCRdb ran MiXCR on the RT-PCR reads and lists one entry per CDR3 protein. The data contain 45,000 to 65,000 distinct CDR3 sequences, more than 10% of them singletons. The V gene is TRBV5-5, the J gene TRBJ1-1; D gene uncertain. This TCR was recovered from a human donor who was either an allogeneic HSCT recipient or a stem cell or donor lymphocyte infusion donor (not recorded which). It is not recorded whose cells these are; they may come from a transplant donor. Sequences were obtained from blood, either unsorted or a sorted T cell fraction (not recorded which). The CDR3 DNA reads TGTGCCAGCAGCTTGGATGTGACGAAAGCTTTCTTT. Protein: CASSLDVTKAFF.